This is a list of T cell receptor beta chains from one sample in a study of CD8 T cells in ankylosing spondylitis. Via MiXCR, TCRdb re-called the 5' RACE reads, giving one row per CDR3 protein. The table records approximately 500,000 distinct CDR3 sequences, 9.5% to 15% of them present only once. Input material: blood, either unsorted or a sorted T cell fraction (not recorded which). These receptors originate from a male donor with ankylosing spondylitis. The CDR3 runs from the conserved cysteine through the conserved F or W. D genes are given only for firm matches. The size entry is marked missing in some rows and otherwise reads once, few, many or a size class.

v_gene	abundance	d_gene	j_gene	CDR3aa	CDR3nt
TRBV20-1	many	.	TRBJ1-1	CSARDTRQDRVEAFF	TGCAGTGCTAGAGATACTCGTCAGGACAGAGTTGAAGCTTTCTTT
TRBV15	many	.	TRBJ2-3	CATTTGGRGLYGTQYF	TGTGCCACCACAACGGGGGGCAGGGGATTATACGGTACGCAGTATTTT
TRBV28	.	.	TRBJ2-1	CASSLLARTYNEQFF	TGTGCCAGCAGTCTGCTAGCGAGAACCTACAATGAGCAGTTCTTC
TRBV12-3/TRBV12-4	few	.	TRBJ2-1	CASTGGPAYNEQFF	TGTGCCAGCACCGGGGGTCCCGCCTACAATGAGCAGTTCTTC
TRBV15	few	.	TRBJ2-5	CATSTGDSTRETQYF	TGTGCCACCAGCACGGGAGACTCCACTCGGGAGACCCAGTACTTC
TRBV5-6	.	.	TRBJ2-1	CASRPWGTNEQFF	TGTGCCAGCCGGCCCTGGGGTACGAATGAGCAGTTCTTC
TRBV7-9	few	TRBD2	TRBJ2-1	CASSFAGVNEQFF	TGTGCCAGCAGCTTCGCGGGAGTTAATGAGCAGTTCTTC
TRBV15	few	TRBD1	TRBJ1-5	CATSRNRGRDQPQHF	TGTGCCACCAGCAGGAACAGGGGCCGCGATCAGCCCCAGCATTTT
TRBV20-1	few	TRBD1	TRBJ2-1	CSATFRDRGYNEQFF	TGCAGTGCTACGTTCCGGGACAGGGGTTACAATGAGCAGTTCTTC
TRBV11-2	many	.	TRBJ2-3	CASRIGTSTDTQYF	TGTGCCAGCAGAATCGGGACTAGCACAGATACGCAGTATTTT
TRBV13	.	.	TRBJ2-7	CASSPSAGIYEQYF	TGTGCCAGCAGCCCGTCGGCGGGGATTTACGAGCAGTACTTC
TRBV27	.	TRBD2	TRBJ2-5	CASSLYGAGVGQETQYF	TGTGCCAGCAGTTTATATGGGGCGGGAGTTGGGCAAGAGACCCAGTACTTC
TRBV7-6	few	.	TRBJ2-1	CASSQRGGVNEQFF	TGTGCCAGCAGTCAGAGAGGGGGAGTTAATGAGCAGTTCTTC
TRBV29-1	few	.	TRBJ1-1	CSVGRGSNTEAFF	TGCAGCGTTGGTAGGGGATCGAACACTGAAGCTTTCTTT
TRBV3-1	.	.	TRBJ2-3	CASSQNSGADTQYF	TGTGCCAGCAGCCAAAATTCGGGGGCAGATACGCAGTATTTT
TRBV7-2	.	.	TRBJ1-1	CASSPLLRAGRHTEAFF	TGTGCCAGCAGCCCTCTCTTAAGGGCAGGGCGGCACACTGAAGCTTTCTTT
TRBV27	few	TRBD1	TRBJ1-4	CASRPTGVNEKLFF	TGTGCCAGCAGACCTACAGGGGTCAACGAAAAACTGTTTTTT
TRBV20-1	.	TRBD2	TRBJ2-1	CSAIRLAGGVEQFF	TGCAGTGCTATCCGACTAGCGGGAGGGGTTGAGCAGTTCTTC
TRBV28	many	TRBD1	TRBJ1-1	CASSAPGQGSAAFF	TGTGCCAGCAGTGCCCCGGGACAGGGGTCAGCGGCTTTCTTT
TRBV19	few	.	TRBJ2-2	CASSITGNPAGELFF	TGTGCCAGTAGTATTACAGGCAACCCAGCCGGGGAGCTGTTTTTT
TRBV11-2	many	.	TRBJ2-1	CASAWTASYNEQFF	TGTGCCAGCGCTTGGACTGCTTCCTACAATGAGCAGTTCTTC
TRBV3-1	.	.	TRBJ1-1	CASSRHSGVNTEAFF	TGTGCCAGCAGCCGCCACTCAGGGGTGAACACTGAAGCTTTCTTT
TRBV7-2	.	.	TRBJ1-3	CASSFRVKDTIYF	TGTGCCAGCAGCTTCAGGGTTAAGGACACCATATATTTT
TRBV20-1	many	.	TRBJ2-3	CSARGGGLGTDTQYF	TGCAGTGCTAGAGGCGGTGGTCTCGGCACAGATACGCAGTATTTT
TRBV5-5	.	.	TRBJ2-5	CASRQYPGIEETQYF	TGTGCCAGCAGACAGTACCCGGGTATTGAAGAGACCCAGTACTTC
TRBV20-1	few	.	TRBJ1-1	CSAPDMNTEAFF	TGCAGTGCGCCCGATATGAACACTGAAGCTTTCTTT
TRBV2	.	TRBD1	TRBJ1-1	CASSDQGADTEAFF	TGTGCCAGCAGTGATCAGGGGGCGGACACTGAAGCTTTCTTT
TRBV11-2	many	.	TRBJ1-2	CASSLDLGGRNYGYTF	TGTGCCAGCAGCTTAGATTTAGGCGGACGGAACTATGGCTACACCTTC
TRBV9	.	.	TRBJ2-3	CATGRGELGDTQYF	TGTGCCACCGGTAGGGGGGAATTGGGAGATACGCAGTATTTT
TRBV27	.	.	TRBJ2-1	CASSLSAQGNNEQFF	TGTGCCAGCAGTTTATCCGCCCAGGGAAACAATGAGCAGTTCTTC
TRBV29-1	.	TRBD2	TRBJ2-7	CSVEDSGRTSGSYEQYF	TGCAGCGTTGAAGATAGTGGTAGGACTAGCGGGTCCTACGAGCAGTACTTC
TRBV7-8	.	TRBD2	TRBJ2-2	CASSLTSGPTGELFF	TGTGCCAGCAGCCTGACTAGCGGGCCGACCGGGGAGCTGTTTTTT